This T cell receptor (beta chain) is drawn from a study of patients and donors after allogeneic stem cell transplantation. Using its own MiXCR run on the RT-PCR reads, TCRdb lists one record per CDR3 protein. The sample lists some 880,000 distinct CDR3 sequences, approximately 18% occurring once. V was clipped by 0 bases and J by 6 bases; unmatched bases: 4. The germline V gene encodes CDR1 SGHRS and CDR2 YFSETQ. This CDR3 is built from 15 residues. This clonotype was found a few times. The chain is built from TRBV5-1 and TRBJ2-1; TRBD1 aligns across 9 bases. This receptor was identified in a human donor who was either an allogeneic HSCT recipient or a stem cell or donor lymphocyte infusion donor (not recorded which). It is not recorded whose cells these are; they may come from a transplant donor. Material: blood, either unsorted or a sorted T cell fraction (not recorded which). The CDR3 DNA reads as TGCGCCAGCAGCTTGGCGGGGACAGGGATCAATGAGCAGTTCTTC. This gives the protein CASSLAGTGINEQFF.